The clone carrying this TCR beta chain was detected a few times. Its antigen is currently unknown. The source of the sample is a study of T cells in Graves' hyperthyroidism and ophthalmopathy. Study results and caveats: Prediction of ophthalmopathy progression came a median 6.5 months pre-onset.

Trimming left V 1 base short and J 11 bases short, with 11 bases between. Germline V gene lookup returns CDR1 MNHNS and CDR2 SASEGT. The CDR3 runs 12 residues. Using RNA transcripts as the source, TCR beta CDR3 regions were amplified. HTBI primers were the set used in a first-round RT-PCR of the TCR CDR3. TCRdb redid the calling of the multiplex PCR reads with MiXCR, one entry per CDR3 protein. The table records about 380,000 distinct CDR3 sequences, less than 20% of them present only once. This chain links TRBV6-1 with TRBJ1-1, with D possibly TRBD1 on 5 matching bases. This TCR was recovered from a man aged 18 to 30 with Graves' ophthalmopathy. Input material: blood. The CDR3 region is CASSEGDGRAFF. DNA of the CDR3: TGTGCCAGCAGTGAAGGGGACGGGCGGGCTTTCTTT.